Following are 30 T cell receptor beta chains from one sample sequenced in a study of post-analysis software for immune sequencing data. Study findings and constraints: Patients showed TRBV5-6, TRBV5-1 and TRBV20-1 among four to six TRBV segments more frequent than in controls.

Prepared TCR beta cDNA libraries contained unique molecular identifiers. TCRdb itself ran the PCR reads through MiXCR, one entry per CDR3 protein. This sample has about half a million distinct CDR3 sequences, with less than 40% found just once. These receptors' targets are unknown. Sample: blood. The source of these receptors is a girl younger than 18 with multiple sclerosis.

This rearrangement joins TRBV5-1 to TRBJ2-7; tentatively, D is TRBD2 (5 bases). CDR1 and CDR2 from the germline V gene are SGHRS and YFSETQ. V shed 4 bases and J shed 4 bases, with 15 bases lying between them. The CDR3 totals 14 residues. The CDR3 bases are TGCGCCAGCAGCCCGACCGGGGATAATTACGAGCAGTACTTC. This translates into CASSPTGDNYEQYF.

This clonotype appeared a few times. The chain employs TRBV29-1 and TRBJ2-3; tentative D call: TRBD1 (6 bases). Trimming removed 6 bases at V and 0 bases at J, with 28 bases between. From germline, CDR1 is SQVTM and CDR2 ANQGSEA. CDR3 length: 19 residues. The CDR3 sequence is CSVKGIGGVWGSSTDTQYF. The CDR3 DNA is TGCAGCGTGAAGGGTATAGGGGGAGTATGGGGGTCTAGCACAGATACGCAGTATTTT.

This clonotype was counted between two and nine times. The chain recombines TRBV20-1 with TRBJ1-2, with no clear D. Looked up from germline, CDR1 is DFQATT and CDR2 is SNEGSKA (reference sequence). This CDR3 spans 13 amino acids. V lost 5 bases and J lost 2, with 12 bases in between. In nucleotides, the CDR3 is TGCAGTGCTCCGGAAAGATTCAACTATGGCTACACCTTC. Translated, it gives CSAPERFNYGYTF.

The chain links TRBV12-3 or TRBV12-4 to TRBJ2-5, with TRBD2 as a possible D gene (5 bases). Deletions cut 5 bases from V and 5 bases from J, with 21 bases between. This CDR3 is 16 amino acids long. The CDR3 region has the DNA TGTGCCAGCAGTACCTCGCTGGTAGGAGGCCACGAGACCCAGTACTTC. Translated, it gives CASSTSLVGGHETQYF.

Regarding this clonotype: Lacking the conserved final phenylalanine or tryptophan, this CDR3 likely reflects a read error. The limits of the CDR3 on the DNA are not certain, so only TCRdb's listed CDR3 is given. The chain employs TRBV27 and TRBJ2-1; TRBD1, as called in the table, went unchecked against the DNA. Termini included, the CDR3 measures 15 amino acids. The germline CDR1 and CDR2 sequences are MNHEY and SMNVEV (reference sequence). CDR3 amino acids: CASSFVGGDGYTFGS.

The chain is built from TRBV12-3 or TRBV12-4 and TRBJ2-3; 12 bases align to TRBD2. V lost 4 bases, J lost 4 bases, and 12 bases stayed unmatched. This CDR3 spans 18 amino acids. Here the CDR3 reads CASSYVTSGRKLADTQYF. The CDR3 DNA reads TGTGCCAGCAGTTACGTGACTAGCGGGAGAAAGCTTGCAGATACGCAGTATTTT.

This sequence joins TRBV9 and TRBJ2-2, with TRBD2 identical over 10 bases. The J segment lost 2 bases and the V segment lost 4 bases, leaving 11 bases of the junction unmatched. This CDR3 has 18 amino acids. Germline CDR1 SGDLS, CDR2 YYNGEE. The CDR3 nucleotides read TGTGCCAGCAGCCCCCGGGTAGCGGGGGGCCTCAACACCGGGGAGCTGTTTTTT. Its translation: CASSPRVAGGLNTGELFF.

This clonotype was detected once. The chain employs TRBV11-2 and TRBJ1-6; TRBD1 matches at 8 bases. The germline CDR1 and CDR2 sequences are SGHAT and FQNNGV. V shed 3 bases, J shed 8 bases, and the junction held 9 bases outside the gene matches. CDR3 length: 16 residues. The CDR3 is CASSLIQGGKDSPLHF. CDR3 nucleotides: TGTGCCAGCAGCTTGATACAGGGGGGTAAAGATTCACCCCTCCACTTT.

The table lists this clonotype with a few counts. V and J are TRBV7-6 and TRBJ1-5; D gene uncertain. V shed 5 bases and J shed 5 bases, with 7 bases lying between them. Germline loops: CDR1 SGHVS, CDR2 FNYEAQ. The CDR3 length is 12 residues. CDR3: CASSDPDQPQHF. For the CDR3, the DNA is TGTGCCAGCAGCGACCCGGATCAGCCCCAGCATTTT.

In this sample, this clonotype turned up a few times. J is TRBJ2-3 and V is TRBV20-1; the D gene is possibly TRBD2 (5 bases). CDR3 length: 15 amino acids. V was trimmed by 3 bases and J by 0 bases, leaving 13 bases between them. The germline gives CDR1 DFQATT, CDR2 SNEGSKA (reference sequence). The CDR3: CSASLSRVSTDTQYF. The CDR3 DNA reads as TGCAGTGCTAGTCTGTCGCGGGTGAGCACAGATACGCAGTATTTT.

The chain has TRBV5-6 and TRBJ2-1, with TRBD2 matching 7 bases. CDR1 and CDR2 (germline): SGHDT, YYEEEE. Trimming removed 0 bases from V and 10 bases from J; junction bases left unmatched: 7. CDR3 length: 14 residues. CDR3: CASSLDPTSHEQFF. In nucleotides, the CDR3 is TGTGCCAGCAGCTTGGACCCGACTAGCCACGAGCAGTTCTTC.

This clonotype was recorded a few times. The rearrangement joins TRBV10-3 to TRBJ2-1; 12 positions match TRBD2. From germline, CDR1 is ENHRY and CDR2 SYGVKD. The J segment lost 9 bases and the V segment lost 10 bases, leaving 10 bases of the junction unmatched. The CDR3 has 14 amino acids. CDR3 protein: CATKPSGGASEQFF. The CDR3 DNA is TGTGCCACCAAGCCTAGCGGGGGGGCGAGTGAGCAGTTCTTC.

This clonotype has more than one count but fewer than ten. V gene TRBV4-1 combines with J gene TRBJ2-1; TRBD2 matches 11 bases. The germline CDR1 and CDR2 sequences are MGHRA and YSYEKL. Trimming cost V 2 bases and J 5 bases; bases outside gene matches: 11. This CDR3 has 18 amino acids. The CDR3 region is CASSQSSGGVSYDNEQFF. CDR3 in DNA: TGCGCCAGCAGCCAAAGTAGCGGGGGGGTCTCATATGACAATGAGCAGTTCTTC.

A note on this clonotype: A much larger clone sits a single nucleotide away, making a read error possible. V and J are TRBV7-2 and TRBJ2-3, with 7 bases matching TRBD2. Germline-derived CDR1 and CDR2 are SGHTA and FQGNSA. The CDR3 has 14 amino acids. The trim removed 4 bases at V and 2 bases at J, leaving 3 bases unmatched. The chain's CDR3 is CASSSGLVTDTQYF. In DNA form, the CDR3 reads TGTGCCAGCAGCTCCGGACTAGTCACAGATACGCAGTATTTT.

The rearrangement uses TRBV11-2 and TRBJ2-5; 12 nucleotides agree with TRBD2. CDR1 is SGHAT, CDR2 FQNNGV, per germline. With V trimmed by 3 bases and J by 2 bases, 7 bases remained unmatched. This CDR3 region has 17 residues. This CDR3 is CASSFTLAGGKQETQYF. The DNA of the CDR3 is TGTGCCAGCAGCTTTACGCTAGCGGGGGGGAAACAAGAGACCCAGTACTTC.

This clonotype showed up just a few times. This chain connects TRBV12-3 or TRBV12-4 to TRBJ2-5; 14 bases align to TRBD2. The CDR3 has 18 amino acids. Trimming at V came to 4 bases and at J to 5 bases, leaving 12 bases not matched to a gene. CDR3 sequence reads: CASSSIRTSGGPRETQYF. The CDR3 DNA reads TGTGCCAGCAGTTCTATACGGACTAGCGGGGGGCCCCGGGAGACCCAGTACTTC.

The CDR3: CASRPPTSGGASDTQYF. The CDR3 DNA reads as TGTGCCAGCAGGCCGCCGACTAGCGGGGGGGCGTCAGATACGCAGTATTTT. The chain recombines TRBV6-2 or TRBV6-3 with TRBJ2-3; 14 bases match TRBD2. CDR3 length: 17 amino acids. With 6 bases clipped from V and 4 bases from J, the junction kept 9 bases outside the gene matches. Germline loops: CDR1 MNHEY, CDR2 SVGEGT.

The chain links TRBV12-3 or TRBV12-4 to TRBJ2-3; TRBD2 agrees at 13 bases. This CDR3 is 16 amino acids long. The V and J ends lost 2 bases and 4 bases, in that order; junction bases with no gene match: 3. CDR3 sequence: CASSLRGLAGSDTQYF. DNA for the CDR3: TGTGCCAGCAGTTTAAGGGGACTAGCGGGGTCAGATACGCAGTATTTT.

This clonotype was recorded at least ten times. The chain has TRBV29-1 and TRBJ1-2; 7 positions agree with TRBD1. The CDR3 totals 15 residues. V was clipped by 7 bases and J by 3 bases; unmatched bases: 14. The V gene's germline CDR1 is SQVTM and CDR2 ANQGSEA. The CDR3 DNA follows: TGCAGCGGCCAAACAATGACGGGGACAGACTATGGCTACACCTTC. Protein product: CSGQTMTGTDYGYTF.

This chain joins TRBV20-1 and TRBJ2-1; the D gene is possibly TRBD2 (5 bases). CDR1 and CDR2 from the germline V gene are DFQATT and SNEGSKA (reference sequence). The CDR3 consists of 15 residues. V lost 1 base, J lost 5 bases, and 15 bases lay in between. The CDR3: CSARAPGLANNEQFF. The CDR3 bases are TGCAGTGCTAGAGCTCCTGGACTGGCGAACAATGAGCAGTTCTTC.

This clonotype was seen a few times. This chain links TRBV28 with TRBJ2-5; the match to TRBD2 covers 7 bases. Germline V gives CDR1 MDHEN, CDR2 SYDVKM. The CDR3 has 14 amino acids. The V gene end was trimmed by 1 base and the J gene end by 6 bases; junction bases not matched to a gene: 5. The CDR3: CASSLSGGGKTQYF. CDR3 DNA sequence: TGTGCCAGCAGTTTATCGGGAGGAGGAAAGACCCAGTACTTC.

This clonotype is a singleton in its sample. At one end the junction does not follow the germline gene, possibly because of a read error. The chain employs TRBV7-8 and TRBJ1-2; D call uncertain. Germline CDR1 reads SGHVS; CDR2 reads FQNEAQ. The CDR3 is 15 residues long. CDR3 bases: TGCGCCAGCAGCTTAGCTTCCACGACTAACTATGGCTACACCTTC. Its protein is CASSLASTTNYGYTF.

This clonotype turned up a few times. This chain joins TRBV11-2 and TRBJ1-2, with 9 nucleotides matching TRBD1. Germline V gene sequence: CDR1 SGHAT, CDR2 FQNNGV. The CDR3 contains 17 residues. With 2 bases clipped from V and 4 bases from J, the junction kept 11 bases outside the gene matches. For the CDR3, the DNA is TGTGCCAGCAGCTTAAGGGGGGACAGGGAGGAGGGCTATGGCTACACCTTC. This encodes CASSLRGDREEGYGYTF.

This clonotype was recorded a few times. The rearrangement uses TRBV12-3 or TRBV12-4 and TRBJ2-5, with D unclear. V was clipped by 7 bases and J by 5 bases, with 14 bases between them. The CDR3 runs to 13 residues. This chain's CDR3 is CASNLDSDETQYF. The DNA of the CDR3 is TGTGCCAGCAACCTTGACTCCGACGAGACCCAGTACTTC.

A few counts support this clonotype. J is TRBJ2-7 and V is TRBV10-2; TRBD2 agrees at 14 bases. This CDR3 has 17 residues. With 6 bases clipped from V and 1 base from J, the junction kept 8 bases outside the gene matches. Germline CDR1 reads WSHSY; CDR2 reads SAAADI. DNA of the CDR3: TGCGCCAGCAGGGCGACTAGCGGGGGGGCCGAGTCCTACGAGCAGTACTTC. It codes for CASRATSGGAESYEQYF.

This clonotype has more than one count but fewer than ten. The V and J genes are TRBV5-4 and TRBJ2-3; 10 bases map to TRBD2. V lost 4 bases, J lost 0 bases, and 8 bases stayed unmatched. The CDR3 covers 17 residues. Per the germline V gene, CDR1 is SGHNT and CDR2 is YYREEE (reference sequence). CDR3 DNA: TGTGCCAGCAGCGTGCCTAGCGGGGGCCCTAGCACAGATACGCAGTATTTT. Translation: CASSVPSGGPSTDTQYF.

The V and J genes are TRBV7-3 and TRBJ2-1; TRBD2 is a possible D gene (5 bases). Germline CDR1 and CDR2: SGHTA and FQGTGA. With 4 bases removed from V and 3 bases from J, the gap between germline ends came to 10 bases. This CDR3 spans 14 amino acids. CDR3 region: CASSSSRDYNEQFF. The CDR3, as DNA: TGTGCCAGCAGCTCCTCCCGGGACTACAATGAGCAGTTCTTC.

This clonotype has only a few counts. The chain employs TRBV29-1 and TRBJ1-2, with 7 positions matching TRBD1. The germline gives CDR1 SQVTM, CDR2 ANQGSEA. This CDR3 comprises 12 residues. Losses at the gene ends were 5 bases for V and 7 bases for J; bases not matched to a gene: 7. CDR3 nucleotide sequence: TGCAGCGTTTTAGACAGGGAAGGTGGCTACACCTTC. The encoded protein is CSVLDREGGYTF.

In this sample, this clonotype turned up many times. This rearrangement joins TRBV29-1 to TRBJ1-2; 7 bases are shared with TRBD1. The CDR3 sequence is 12 residues long. V lost 6 bases and J lost 4; bases outside the gene matches: 5. Germline loops: CDR1 SQVTM, CDR2 ANQGSEA. CDR3: CSVRRDSYGYTF. CDR3 in DNA: TGCAGCGTCCGCCGGGACAGCTATGGCTACACCTTC.

This clonotype is a singleton in its sample. This rearrangement joins TRBV29-1 to TRBJ1-6; D gene ambiguous. V was clipped by 4 bases and J by 7 bases, with 11 bases between them. The CDR3 is 13 residues long. Germline assignment: CDR1 SQVTM and CDR2 ANQGSEA. The CDR3 spells CSVAPQRNSPLHF. Here the CDR3 DNA reads TGCAGCGTTGCGCCACAGAGAAATTCACCCCTCCACTTT.